These T cell receptor beta chains were read from a single sample in a study of T cell repertoires in cytomegalovirus infection. TCRdb reprocessed the reads with MiXCR, giving one entry per CDR3 protein. Altogether approximately 56,000 distinct CDR3 sequences are present, around a fifth being singletons, with the ten largest covering around 80%. No cognate antigen is known for these TCRs. Sample: CD8+ T cells from cultured PBMCs, taken from culture after CMV antigen stimulation. The receptors were sampled from a human donor in good health (CMV status not recorded). Some clones in this sample may be carry-over from other donors' samples. The CDR3 runs from the conserved cysteine through the conserved F or W. A D gene is named only where the DNA matches it firmly. Only part of the rows carry a size: once, few, many, or a class if the clone is expanded.

V	J	size	D	length	DNA	CDR3
TRBV19	TRBJ1-1	few	TRBD1	15	TGTGCCAGTACCCCTTCGGACAGGGCGAACACTGAAGCTTTCTTT	CASTPSDRANTEAFF
TRBV7-2	TRBJ1-2	-	-	10	TGTGCCAGCAGCCGGGGTGGCTACACCTTC	CASSRGGYTF
TRBV7-4	TRBJ1-2	once	-	14	TGTGCCAGCAGCCAATTTGACAGGATCTATGGCTACACCTTC	CASSQFDRIYGYTF
TRBV6-2/TRBV6-3	TRBJ2-1	few	TRBD1	17	TGTGCCAGCAGTAAATCCGTTGAGGACAGGGAAATAAATGAGCAGTTCTTC	CASSKSVEDREINEQFF
TRBV7-9	TRBJ2-7	-	-	14	TGTGCCAGCAGCTTACCCGGGGACCCCTACGAGCAGTACTTC	CASSLPGDPYEQYF
TRBV12-3/TRBV12-4	TRBJ1-1	-	-	10	TGTGCCAGCGCGATTGCTGAAGCTTTCTTT	CASAIAEAFF
TRBV20-1	TRBJ1-1	few	TRBD1	13	TGCAGTGCCCAAGACAGGGAGAACACTGAAGCTTTCTTT	CSAQDRENTEAFF
TRBV6-5	TRBJ2-1	-	-	19	TGTGCCAGCAGTTACTCTCCCGGGGACACCACATTCTCCTACAATGAGCAGTTCTTC	CASSYSPGDTTFSYNEQFF
TRBV7-2	TRBJ2-1	-	TRBD2	15	TGTGCCAGCAGCTCCCTAGCGGGGCCCTACAATGAGCAGTTCTTC	CASSSLAGPYNEQFF
TRBV5-1	TRBJ2-7	-	-	13	TGCGCCAGCAGCTTGGAGACAGGGAGGGAGCAGTACTTC	CASSLETGREQYF
TRBV7-2	TRBJ2-3	-	TRBD2	15	TGTGCCAGCAGCTTATCTGCGGGGGGGGGAGATACGCAGTATTTT	CASSLSAGGGDTQYF
TRBV6-8	TRBJ1-6	-	-	15	TGTGCCAGCAGAAGCGACAGGTTCTATAATTCACCCCTCCACTTT	CASRSDRFYNSPLHF
TRBV12-3/TRBV12-4	TRBJ2-1	-	TRBD2	14	TGTGCCAGCAACGATCGCGGGGGATACAATGAGCAGTTCTTC	CASNDRGGYNEQFF
TRBV7-2	TRBJ2-2	-	-	12	TGTGCCAGCAGCTTGCGGACCGGGGAGCTGTTTTTT	CASSLRTGELFF
TRBV7-2	TRBJ1-6	few	-	16	TGTGCCAGCAGCCTCAAAGTCGGACAGACGAATTCACCCCTCCACTTT	CASSLKVGQTNSPLHF
TRBV7-2	TRBJ1-1	-	-	14	TGTGCCAGCAGCCCCAGGGCCCTGAACACTGAAGCTTTCTTT	CASSPRALNTEAFF
TRBV14	TRBJ2-7	-	-	16	TGTGCCAGCAGCAGGGGTCCAGGACCCTCTCGGGACGAGCAGTACTTC	CASSRGPGPSRDEQYF
TRBV9	TRBJ2-7	few	-	14	TGTGCCAGCAGCGTAGGGCAGGCCAACTACGAGCAGTACTTC	CASSVGQANYEQYF
TRBV4-1	TRBJ1-5	-	-	13	TGCGCCAGCAGCCAAAGGGGGGATCAGCCCCAGCATTTT	CASSQRGDQPQHF
TRBV6-1	TRBJ2-1	-	-	12	TGTGCCAGCGGGACTCCCCCCAATGAGCAGTTCTTC	CASGTPPNEQFF
TRBV6-5	TRBJ1-1	-	-	11	TGTGCCAGCAAGTTGAACACTGAAGCTTTCTTT	CASKLNTEAFF
TRBV7-8	TRBJ2-7	-	-	14	TGTGCCAGCAGCCCACCATCCAGCTCCTACGAGCAGTACTTC	CASSPPSSSYEQYF
TRBV6-2/TRBV6-3	TRBJ1-1	few	-	13	TGTGCCAGCAGTCCTGGGCCGGGAACTGATGCTTTCTTT	CASSPGPGTDAFF
TRBV6-2/TRBV6-3	TRBJ2-1	-	TRBD1	15	TGTGCCAGGCCCGAACAGGGGATCCCCTACAATGAGCAGTTCTTC	CARPEQGIPYNEQFF
TRBV14	TRBJ2-3	few	-	13	TGTGCCAGCAGCCAAGCGACCCGGGATACGCAGTATTTT	CASSQATRDTQYF
TRBV5-4	TRBJ1-3	few	-	15	TGTGCCAGCAGCTTGAGCCCAGACTTTGGAAACACCATATATTTT	CASSLSPDFGNTIYF
TRBV7-2	TRBJ1-5	-	-	12	TGTGCCAGCACCGCGGGAGATCAGCCCCAGCATTTT	CASTAGDQPQHF
TRBV15	TRBJ1-2	few	-	15	TGTGCCACCAGCAGAGATCGAGCGGGAAACTATGGCTACACCTTC	CATSRDRAGNYGYTF
TRBV12-3/TRBV12-4	TRBJ1-1	-	-	11	TGTGCCAGCAGTTTTTTGACAGAAGCTTTCTTT	CASSFLTEAFF
TRBV19	TRBJ1-6	-	-	13	TGTGCCAGTAGTATCGGAATGAGTTCACCCCTCCACTTT	CASSIGMSSPLHF
TRBV27	TRBJ2-5	few	-	13	TGTGCCAGCAGCCGGGCGGAACTGGAGACCCAGTACTTC	CASSRAELETQYF
TRBV12-3/TRBV12-4	TRBJ1-1	many	-	14	TGTGCCAGCATCCTTGGGGGGGCGAACACTGAAGCTTTCTTT	CASILGGANTEAFF
TRBV27	TRBJ2-5	-	TRBD2	18	TGTGCCAGCAGTTTTCAGACTAGCGGGGGGGCTCGCGGAGAGACCCAGTACTTC	CASSFQTSGGARGETQYF
TRBV6-6	TRBJ1-2	-	-	16	TGTGCCAGCATCGGAATCGCGGGGAAGGAGAACTATGGCTACACCTTC	CASIGIAGKENYGYTF
TRBV2	TRBJ2-7	-	-	13	TGTGCCAGCAGGAGGCCTGGGACCTACGAGCAGTACTTC	CASRRPGTYEQYF
TRBV12-3/TRBV12-4	TRBJ1-2	few	-	18	TGTGCCAGCAGTTTCGGGGTGGAGCAAGGGGGTCCTAACTATGGCTACACCTTC	CASSFGVEQGGPNYGYTF
TRBV2	TRBJ1-5	few	-	14	TGTGCCAGCTCTGAGTTGGAGGGCAATCAGCCCCAGCATTTT	CASSELEGNQPQHF
TRBV7-9	TRBJ1-6	few	TRBD1	17	TGTGCCAGCAGCCCAGACTCCGGGACAGGGGGAGTGTCACCCCTCCACTTT	CASSPDSGTGGVSPLHF
TRBV28	TRBJ1-6	few	-	15	TGTGCCAGCAGTCTTTACAGCTCCTATAATTCACCCCTCCACTTT	CASSLYSSYNSPLHF
TRBV6-1	TRBJ1-2	-	-	13	TGTGCCAGCAGTGGGGACGGCTCCGGTGGCTACACCTTC	CASSGDGSGGYTF
TRBV7-9	TRBJ2-7	-	-	13	TGTGCCAGCAGCTTAAAGGATTCTTACGAGCAGTACTTC	CASSLKDSYEQYF
TRBV7-6	TRBJ2-1	medium-sized	-	15	TGTGCCAGCGCCGCGGGGATCCCTCGCTACAATGAGCAGTTCTTC	CASAAGIPRYNEQFF
TRBV4-3	TRBJ1-2	few	TRBD1	15	TGCGCCAGCAGCCTTACAGGGGAAAACAACTATGGCTACACCTTC	CASSLTGENNYGYTF
TRBV4-1	TRBJ1-1	-	-	17	TGCGCCAGCAGCCAAGTCGCCGAATGGATGATGAACACTGAAGCTTTCTTT	CASSQVAEWMMNTEAFF
TRBV11-2	TRBJ2-5	-	TRBD1	16	TGTGCCAGCGGCTTAAGGACAGGGATTTATGAAGAGACCCAGTACTTC	CASGLRTGIYEETQYF
TRBV5-6	TRBJ2-1	few	-	16	TGTGCCAGCAGGGGACCCTCCGACCCTGATTGGGCTGAGCAGTTCTTC	CASRGPSDPDWAEQFF
TRBV7-2	TRBJ1-1	-	-	14	TGTGCCAGCAGCTTTGTCGCTTTGAACACTGAAGCTTCCTTT	CASSFVALNTEASF
TRBV12-3/TRBV12-4	TRBJ1-3	few	TRBD1	15	TGTGCCAGCAGTCCCTGGACAGGGCCTGGAAACACCATATATTTT	CASSPWTGPGNTIYF
TRBV7-8	TRBJ2-2	-	TRBD2	14	TGTGCCAGCAGCTTAAGGAGCGGGGGCGGGGAGCTGTTTTTT	CASSLRSGGGELFF
TRBV6-1	TRBJ2-1	-	TRBD1	15	TGTGCCAGCAGTGAAACCGGGACAGGGGATTGGGGGCAGTTCTTC	CASSETGTGDWGQFF
TRBV7-8	TRBJ2-5	-	-	12	TGTGCCAGCAGCTTAGATTTGGACGGCCAGTACTTC	CASSLDLDGQYF
TRBV19	TRBJ1-2	-	-	14	TGTGCCAGTAGTAAGGCGCCAGTTAACTATGGCTACACCTTC	CASSKAPVNYGYTF
TRBV7-9	TRBJ2-2	-	TRBD1	16	TGTGCCAGCAGCGCCGGGACAGGGCCGGGGACCGGGGAGCTGTTTTTT	CASSAGTGPGTGELFF
TRBV7-6	TRBJ1-6	-	-	14	TGTGCCAGCAGGGGGGGGGGCTTTAATTCACCCCTCCACTTT	CASRGGGFNSPLHF
TRBV12-3/TRBV12-4	TRBJ1-4	-	-	12	TGTGCCAGCACCCTATCAATAGAAAAACTGTTTTTT	CASTLSIEKLFF